Listed below are T cell receptor beta chains from one sample, sequenced in a study of OX40 agonist ivuxolimab in advanced cancers. The protocol was immunoSEQ multiplex PCR, while the TCRdb copy is restricted to in-frame clones and leaves out a portion. This table holds roughly 89,000 clones, around 80% found once. Sequencing was performed on CD4+ or CD8+ T cells sorted from blood, taken in a trial of the OX40 agonist ivuxolimab. These receptors originate from an adult with an advanced solid tumor such as melanoma, head and neck, liver or kidney cancer. Each CDR3 is given with its conserved first and last residue. The D gene is left open where the match is weak. A row's size may be missing; if present it is once, few, many or a size class.

.	TRBD1	TRBV2	TRBJ1-3	TGTGCCAGCGATCCAGGGGGCGACGGAAACACCATATATTTT	CASDPGGDGNTIYF
.	.	TRBV6-6	TRBJ1-2	TGTGCCAGCAGTTATGAGGCGAGGGGCGCTGACTATGGCTACACCTTC	CASSYEARGADYGYTF
.	.	TRBV7-3	TRBJ2-2	TGTGCCAGCAGCTTAGAGGGGGAGCTGTTTTTT	CASSLEGELFF
.	.	TRBV9	TRBJ1-2	TGTGCCAGCAGCGTCCGCGAGGAGGGTGGCTACACCTTC	CASSVREEGGYTF
.	.	TRBV15	TRBJ2-5	TGTGCCACCAGCAGAGATTTTTATGCAGGGCAAGAGACCCAGTACTTC	CATSRDFYAGQETQYF
.	.	TRBV4-2	TRBJ2-7	TGTGCCAGCAGCCAACAGGGTCACTACGAGCAGTACTTC	CASSQQGHYEQYF
.	.	TRBV5-4	TRBJ2-3	TGTGCCAGCAGCCGGTCCAGCTCTAGCACAGATACGCAGTATTTT	CASSRSSSSTDTQYF
once	.	TRBV7-3	TRBJ2-2	TGTGCCAGCAGCTCCAGGAATGGGGCGGGGACCGGGGAGCTGTTTTTT	CASSSRNGAGTGELFF
.	TRBD1	TRBV4-1	TRBJ2-6	TGCGCCAGCAGCCAACCCGGGACAGGGGACTCTGGGGCCAACGTCCTGACTTTC	CASSQPGTGDSGANVLTF
few	TRBD1	TRBV28	TRBJ2-7	TGTGCCAGCAGTACAAATACAGGGGCCTACGAGCAGTACTTC	CASSTNTGAYEQYF
.	.	TRBV2	TRBJ2-7	TGTGCCAGCAGCCGAGGGCGGCTAGTCCTATACGAGCAGTACTTC	CASSRGRLVLYEQYF
.	TRBD1	TRBV28	TRBJ2-7	TGTGCCAGCAGTTTCTTTCGGACAGGGGGCGCGAGGGAGCAGTACTTC	CASSFFRTGGAREQYF
.	.	TRBV18	TRBJ1-4	TGTGCCAGCTCACCATTGCAGGGTGGCGAAAAACTGTTTTTT	CASSPLQGGEKLFF
.	.	TRBV2	TRBJ1-2	TGTGCCAGCAGGGTATCCCTTGGCTACACCTTC	CASRVSLGYTF
.	TRBD2	TRBV2	TRBJ2-3	TGTGCCAGCCGGATGGGCGGGGGGGCAGATACGCAGTATTTT	CASRMGGGADTQYF
.	TRBD2	TRBV10-3	TRBJ2-7	TGTGCCATCAGCCAGCCGGGACTAGCGGGGGGGGCCCTGGACGAGCAGTACTTC	CAISQPGLAGGALDEQYF
.	TRBD1	TRBV10-3	TRBJ2-7	TGTGCCATCAGTGGTTTAACAGGGGCGTCCTACGAGCAGTACTTC	CAISGLTGASYEQYF
.	.	TRBV7-7	TRBJ2-5	TGTGCTAGCAGCCGAGGACCAGAGACCCAGTACTTC	CASSRGPETQYF
few	TRBD1	TRBV9	TRBJ2-2	TGTGCCAGCAGCTCAGGATGGGGACAGGGGGGCACCGGGGAGCTGTTTTTT	CASSSGWGQGGTGELFF
.	.	TRBV5-6	TRBJ2-7	TGTGCCAGCAGCCGGACAAGCACTTACTACGAGCAGTACTTC	CASSRTSTYYEQYF